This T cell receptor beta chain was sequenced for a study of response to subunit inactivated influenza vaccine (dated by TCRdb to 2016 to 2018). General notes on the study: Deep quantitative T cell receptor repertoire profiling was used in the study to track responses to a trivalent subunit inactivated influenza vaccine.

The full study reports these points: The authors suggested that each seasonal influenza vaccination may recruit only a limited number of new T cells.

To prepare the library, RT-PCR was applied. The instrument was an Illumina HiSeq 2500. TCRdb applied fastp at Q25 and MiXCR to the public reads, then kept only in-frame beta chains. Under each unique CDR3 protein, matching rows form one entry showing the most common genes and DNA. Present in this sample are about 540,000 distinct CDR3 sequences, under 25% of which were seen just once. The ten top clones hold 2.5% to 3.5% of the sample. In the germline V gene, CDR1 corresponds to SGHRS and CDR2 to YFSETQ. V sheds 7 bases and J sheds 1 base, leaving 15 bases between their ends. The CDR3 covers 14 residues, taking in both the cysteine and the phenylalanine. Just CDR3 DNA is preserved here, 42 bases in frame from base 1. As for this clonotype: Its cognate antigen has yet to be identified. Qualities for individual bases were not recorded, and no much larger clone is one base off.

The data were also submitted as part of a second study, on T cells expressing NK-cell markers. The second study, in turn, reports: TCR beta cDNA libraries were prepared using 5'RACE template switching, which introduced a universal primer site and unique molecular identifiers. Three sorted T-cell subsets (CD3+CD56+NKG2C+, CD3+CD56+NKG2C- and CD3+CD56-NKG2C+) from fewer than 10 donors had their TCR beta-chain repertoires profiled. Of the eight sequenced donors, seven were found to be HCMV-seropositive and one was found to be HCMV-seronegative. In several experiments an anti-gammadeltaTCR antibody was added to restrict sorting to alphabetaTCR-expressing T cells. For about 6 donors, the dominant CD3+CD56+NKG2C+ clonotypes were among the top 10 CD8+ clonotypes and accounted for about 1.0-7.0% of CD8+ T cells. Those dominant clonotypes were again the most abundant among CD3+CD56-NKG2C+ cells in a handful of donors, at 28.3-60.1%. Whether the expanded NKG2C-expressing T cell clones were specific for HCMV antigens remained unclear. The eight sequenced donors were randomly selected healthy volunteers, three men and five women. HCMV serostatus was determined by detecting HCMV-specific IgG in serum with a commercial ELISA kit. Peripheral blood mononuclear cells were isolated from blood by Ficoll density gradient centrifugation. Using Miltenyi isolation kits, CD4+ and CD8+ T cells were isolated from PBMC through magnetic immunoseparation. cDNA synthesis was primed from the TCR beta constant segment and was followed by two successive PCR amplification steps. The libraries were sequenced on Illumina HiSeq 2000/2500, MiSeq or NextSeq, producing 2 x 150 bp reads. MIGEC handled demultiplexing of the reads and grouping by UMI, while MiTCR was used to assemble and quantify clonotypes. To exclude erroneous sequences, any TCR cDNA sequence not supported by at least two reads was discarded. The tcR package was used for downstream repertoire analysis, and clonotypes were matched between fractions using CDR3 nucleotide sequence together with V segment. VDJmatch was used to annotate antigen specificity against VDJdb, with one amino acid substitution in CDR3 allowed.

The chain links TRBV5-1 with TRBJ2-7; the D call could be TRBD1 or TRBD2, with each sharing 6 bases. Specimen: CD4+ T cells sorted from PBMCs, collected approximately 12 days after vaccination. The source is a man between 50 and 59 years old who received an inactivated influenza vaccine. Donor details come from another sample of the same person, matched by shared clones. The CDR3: CASHRGTPSYEQYF. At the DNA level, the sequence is TGCGCCAGCCACCGGGGGACACCTTCCTACGAGCAGTACTTC.